The text below deals with one T cell receptor (beta chain). What it binds is not known. The sample originates from a study of PD-1 blockade in mismatch repair-deficient tumors. Generated by immunoSEQ multiplex PCR, the TCRdb table keeps only in-frame clones and is missing some. The repertoire has some 84,000 clones, about 84% of them found once; the top ten carry around 2.7%. Study results and limitations: Tumor-resident clones, often undetectable pretreatment in blood, expanded then contracted after pembrolizumab.

Trimming pared 7 bases from V and 4 bases from J, leaving 17 bases between. Germline V lookup: CDR1 GTSNPN, CDR2 SVGIG (reference sequence). CDR3 length: 14 residues. PCR or immunohistochemistry showed mismatch repair deficiency in every enrolled patient. TCRs were sequenced from three patients responding to pembrolizumab. This sequence joins TRBV30 and TRBJ2-1, with D tentatively TRBD2 (5 bases). Sequenced here: peripheral blood, sampled 12 weeks after starting pembrolizumab. This clonotype was obtained from an adult with mismatch repair-deficient cancer. Written as DNA, the CDR3 is TGTGCCTCCCAGAGGGCCCGTTATTACAATGAGCAGTTCTTC. It specifies CASQRARYYNEQFF.